One sample yielded the 12 T cell receptor beta chains listed below, sequenced in a study of cytomegalovirus exposure and HLA in healthy donors. In the PCR, 60 Vbeta and 13 Jbeta primers were used. The protocol was immunoSEQ multiplex PCR, while the TCRdb copy is restricted to in-frame clones and leaves out a portion. This repertoire includes 150,000 to 200,000 clones. Material for sequencing was PBMCs. These receptors originate from a woman under 30 in good health and CMV-seropositive.

The chain uses TRBV7-2 and TRBJ1-4, with TRBD1 matching 7 bases. CDR1 and CDR2 (germline): SGHTA, FQGNSA. This CDR3 is built from 13 residues. J lost 6 bases, V lost 5 bases, and 3 bases had no gene match. The CDR3 sequence: CASSRDSYEKLFF. DNA of the CDR3: TGTGCCAGCAGCCGGGACAGCTATGAAAAACTGTTTTTT.

This chain's CDR3 is CAWGQFSYEQYF. The CDR3 DNA is TGTGCCTGGGGACAGTTTTCCTACGAGCAGTACTTC. This rearrangement joins TRBV30 to TRBJ2-7; D might be TRBD1 (6 bases). The CDR3 is 12 amino acids. Trimming cost V 5 bases and J 1 base, with 9 bases left between them. Germline values: CDR1 GTSNPN, CDR2 SVGIG (reference sequence).

This rearrangement joins TRBV4-1 to TRBJ1-2, with no clear D. V was clipped by 1 base and J by 4 bases, with 10 bases between them. Germline values: CDR1 MGHRA, CDR2 YSYEKL. There are 14 residues in the CDR3. CDR3: CASSQGAEAYGYTF. CDR3 in DNA: TGCGCCAGCAGCCAAGGGGCAGAAGCCTATGGCTACACCTTC.

The CDR3 is CASRSATSFNEQFF. The CDR3 DNA sequence: TGTGCCAGCAGGTCCGCTACTAGCTTCAATGAGCAGTTCTTC. The genes are TRBV27 and TRBJ2-1, with D possibly TRBD2 on 6 matching bases. V was clipped by 6 bases and J by 6 bases, with 15 bases between them. The CDR3 contains 14 residues. CDR1 MNHEY and CDR2 SMNVEV come from the germline V gene (reference sequence).

This sequence joins TRBV4-1 and TRBJ1-4; D unresolved. Trimming removed 5 bases at V and 0 bases at J, with 13 bases between. In germline, CDR1 is MGHRA, CDR2 YSYEKL. The CDR3 has 16 residues. The CDR3: CASSFRETATNEKLFF. The CDR3 DNA sequence: TGCGCCAGCAGCTTCCGGGAGACTGCAACTAATGAAAAACTGTTTTTT.

The rearrangement links TRBV30 to TRBJ1-4; 9 bases are shared with TRBD1. Germline V CDR1 and CDR2: GTSNPN, SVGIG (reference sequence). The CDR3 is 12 residues long. V was pared by 8 bases and J by 8 bases, with 6 bases of the junction left unmatched. CDR3 loop: CALDRGGEKLFF. The CDR3 region has the DNA TGTGCCCTCGACAGGGGGGGCGAAAAACTGTTTTTT.

The J gene is TRBJ2-7, the V gene TRBV5-6, with 9 bases identical to TRBD1. This CDR3 has 14 amino acids. Per germline, CDR1 SGHDT and CDR2 YYEEEE. Trimming cost V 2 bases and J 2 bases; bases outside gene matches: 2. The CDR3 DNA is TGTGCCAGCAGCTTTGGGGACAGGGCCTACGAGCAGTACTTC. Amino acids: CASSFGDRAYEQYF.

The chain has TRBV4-1 and TRBJ2-1, with D tentatively TRBD2 (6 bases). Germline V gene sequence: CDR1 MGHRA, CDR2 YSYEKL. V lost 6 bases and J lost 0, with 9 bases in between. This CDR3 region has 14 residues. CDR3 in amino acids: CASSREYSYNEQFF. The DNA of the CDR3 is TGCGCCAGCAGTCGGGAGTACTCCTACAATGAGCAGTTCTTC.

V usage is TRBV6-4 and J usage is TRBJ2-2, with 11 bases lining up with TRBD1. The CDR3 consists of 15 residues. J was trimmed by 4 bases and V by 7 bases; bases with no gene match: 5. Germline loops: CDR1 MRHNA, CDR2 SNTAGT. The CDR3 sequence is CASTAGTGGTGELFF. DNA for the CDR3: TGTGCCAGCACGGCCGGGACAGGGGGCACCGGGGAGCTGTTTTTT.

This rearrangement joins TRBV4-1 to TRBJ1-3; D is uncertain. Trimming took off 3 bases at V and 0 bases at J, with 18 bases between the two ends. The CDR3 spans 18 residues. CDR1 MGHRA and CDR2 YSYEKL come from the germline V gene. DNA of the CDR3: TGCGCCAGCAGCCAGGGGAGCCTACCCTTCGACTCTGGAAACACCATATATTTT. Its translation is CASSQGSLPFDSGNTIYF.

The rearrangement joins TRBV6-5 to TRBJ1-2; 11 nucleotides align to TRBD1. Unmatched junction bases numbered 9, after V lost 6 bases and J lost 6 bases. The CDR3 totals 15 residues. The germline V gene encodes CDR1 MNHEY and CDR2 SVGAGI. For the CDR3, the DNA is TGTGCCAGCAGAACCCCGGGACAGGGGGGTAATGGCTACACCTTC. This encodes CASRTPGQGGNGYTF.

The rearrangement links TRBV29-1 to TRBJ1-1, with D hard to call. V gave up 7 bases and J gave up 6 bases, with 18 bases separating them. Per germline, CDR1 SQVTM and CDR2 ANQGSEA. The CDR3 has 13 residues. DNA for the CDR3: TGCAGCGCCCTTTTTGAGTACCAGGCTGAAGCTTTCTTT. Its translation is CSALFEYQAEAFF.